This TCR beta chain was identified in a study of identical twins (dated by TCRdb to the mid-2010s). Broadly, across the study: TCR alpha and beta repertoires from monozygotic twins, unrelated adults of various ages and cord blood were deep-sequenced to test whether fetal clonotypes persist. Replicate twin experiments were performed at different times using different library preparation protocols to rule out contamination.

This clonotype was observed a few times. What this receptor recognizes is not known. No base quality values were provided; no much bigger clone lies one nucleotide off. Library construction relied on 5' RACE. The data were produced on an Illumina HiSeq 2000. A universal primer binding site was added through template switching, and the final cDNA carried a unique molecular identifier so that TCR cDNA molecules could be counted accurately. Specific primers in the conserved constant-segment region were used to synthesize first-strand cDNA for the TCR alpha and beta chains. To control for contamination, every cDNA library was double barcoded, receiving both a SMART-Mk sample barcode and Illumina barcodes. TruSeq adapter sequences, together with Illumina sample barcodes, were added in two successive PCR steps. The Illumina HiSeq platform was used with custom primers to sequence TCR alpha and beta cDNA libraries. For the original study's pipeline: MiGEC was used to process raw reads and extract unique molecular identifiers, and MiXCR was used to find CDR3 positions. Recombination models were inferred per individual with the repgenHMM and IGoR tools using an EM algorithm. Shared clonotypes were analyzed with the tcR package in R, and sharing was normalized by the product of cloneset sizes. Out-of-frame nonproductive sequences were analyzed to study raw recombination free of thymic and clonal selection effects. TCRdb reran the public reads through fastp at Q25 and MiXCR, keeping productive beta chains. Rows with one shared CDR3 protein collapse into an entry with the most common genes and DNA. The V and J calls and clone size come from TCRdb's table, not from the authors' own analysis. Recorded for this sample are approximately 690,000 distinct CDR3 sequences; over 5% of them occurred a single time. Of the sample, roughly 2% is held by the ten largest clones.

The CDR3 contains 16 residues, cysteine and phenylalanine counted. Only the CDR3 part of the read is kept: 48 bases, read in frame from the first base. Looking up the germline V gene (reference sequence) yields CDR1 LGHDT and CDR2 YNNKEL. After removal of 4 bases from V and 6 bases from J, the junction retains 9 bases not matched to a gene. Every donor was a healthy Caucasian. The researchers also sequenced three unrelated adults who were not twins: a male aged 18 to 29, a male aged 50 to 59, and a female aged 50 to 59. Miltenyi CD45RO+ enrichment and human naive T-cell isolation kits were used to isolate memory (CD45RO+) and naive T cells from PBMC. Findings and caveats that apply to the study as a whole: Compared with coincidental sharing between unrelated individuals, out-of-frame TCR alpha sequences shared between twins showed an excess of sequences with low generation probability. Because the same donors could not be followed over many years, the conclusions depended on cross-sectional statistical analysis. A weaker excess of twin sharing was found in beta out-of-frame sequences because the signal-to-noise ratio was lowered by fewer shared sequences. In monozygotic twins, out-of-frame TCR alpha sharing was systematically underestimated by recombination models, although the models agreed with sharing between unrelated individuals. Abundant cord blood beta clonotypes carried fewer insertions; young adult naive repertoires showed a weaker similar trend, while memory repertoires showed none. Zero-insertion analyses could be partly confounded by invariant T cells such as MAIT and iNKT, although diverse VJ usage argued against such confounding for most clonotypes.

The TCR comes from a man aged 18 to 30 in good health. This receptor chain uses TRBV3-1 and TRBJ2-5, with TRBD2 matching 12 junction bases. The sample comprised naive T cells sorted from blood. In light of the paper, this sample's cell subset or site label describes: cells isolated with a human naive T-cell isolation kit. This receptor has the CDR3 CASSPQRTSGTQTQYF. The sequence in DNA is TGTGCCAGCAGCCCCCAAAGGACTAGCGGGACACAGACCCAGTACTTC.